This T cell receptor beta chain was found in a study of vaccination effects on CD4 cells after COVID-19. Across the whole study: Vaccination of participants consisted of two doses of either the BNT162b2 or mRNA-1273 vaccine.

Profiled with immunoSEQ multiplex PCR; TCRdb holds only in-frame clones, not every one. The profile shows around 25,000 clones, about 70% of them singletons. This CDR3 is 17 amino acids long. V shed 4 bases, J shed 4 bases, and the junction held 6 bases outside the gene matches. The germline CDR1 and CDR2 sequences are SGHAT and FQNNGV. Antigen-specific CD4+ T cells were expanded with viral peptide pools in the ViraFEST assay before sequencing. Subsequent to a culture period of less than twelve days, CD4+ T cells were isolated. Each vaccine recipient was nucleocapsid antibody negative and had no prior SARS-CoV-2 infection. A few counts support this clone. The antigen is undetermined. Study findings and constraints: Common cold coronaviruses were cross-recognized by only 1 of 255 vaccine-induced clones in healthy vaccinees. Infection- and vaccine-induced clones contracted markedly late after vaccination.

The sample was CD4+ T cells from PBMCs cultured with HCoV-NL63 spike peptides, taken before COVID-19 vaccination. This chain uses TRBV11-2 with TRBJ2-6; 11 positions match TRBD1. This receptor was identified in a human donor who received a COVID-19 vaccine. The CDR3 sequence is CASSWDRGFTGANVLTF. CDR3 sequence (DNA): TGTGCCAGCAGCTGGGACAGGGGGTTTACCGGGGCCAACGTCCTGACTTTC.